This TCR beta chain was recorded in a study of regulatory T cells in long-lasting Graves disease. About the research overall: Antithyroid drug use was under 3 months in newly diagnosed Graves' patients.

Library construction for TCR beta used iRepertoire HTBI primers and Arm-PCR of CDR3 regions. TCRdb analysed the multiplex PCR reads with MiXCR anew, one entry per CDR3 protein. The sample lists 500,000 or so distinct CDR3 sequences; around 15% were seen once. A remark on this clonotype: No antigen is known for it.

Noted time point: newly diagnosed GD, antithyroid drugs for less than 3 months. Isolated PBMC RNA provided the starting material for the TCR library. Patients were enrolled at an endocrinology department in Xi'an, China. The CDR3 has 15 amino acids. CDR1 is LNHDA, CDR2 SQIVND, per germline (reference sequence). Trimming removed 0 bases at V and 1 base at J, with 9 bases between. Study-level results: Not thyroid tissue but only peripheral blood was studied.

The same sample was also used in a study of T cells in Graves' hyperthyroidism and ophthalmopathy.

The sequencing here drew on peripheral blood mononuclear cells (PBMCs), taken at new diagnosis, from a patient treated with antithyroid drugs. The receptor comes from a man in his forties with Graves disease. The V call is TRBV19, the J call TRBJ1-1; no firm D call. The CDR3 here is CASSIEASRNTEAFF. CDR3 sequence (DNA): TGTGCCAGTAGTATAGAAGCCAGCCGGAACACTGAAGCTTTCTTT. The whole variable domain, remainder taken from reference TRBV19 and TRBJ1-1, is DGGITQSPKYLFRKEGQNVTLSCEQNLNHDAMYWYRQDPGQGLRLIYYSQIVNDFQKGDIAEGYSVSREKKESFPLTVTSAQKNPTAFYLCASSIEASRNTEAFFGQGTRLTVV.